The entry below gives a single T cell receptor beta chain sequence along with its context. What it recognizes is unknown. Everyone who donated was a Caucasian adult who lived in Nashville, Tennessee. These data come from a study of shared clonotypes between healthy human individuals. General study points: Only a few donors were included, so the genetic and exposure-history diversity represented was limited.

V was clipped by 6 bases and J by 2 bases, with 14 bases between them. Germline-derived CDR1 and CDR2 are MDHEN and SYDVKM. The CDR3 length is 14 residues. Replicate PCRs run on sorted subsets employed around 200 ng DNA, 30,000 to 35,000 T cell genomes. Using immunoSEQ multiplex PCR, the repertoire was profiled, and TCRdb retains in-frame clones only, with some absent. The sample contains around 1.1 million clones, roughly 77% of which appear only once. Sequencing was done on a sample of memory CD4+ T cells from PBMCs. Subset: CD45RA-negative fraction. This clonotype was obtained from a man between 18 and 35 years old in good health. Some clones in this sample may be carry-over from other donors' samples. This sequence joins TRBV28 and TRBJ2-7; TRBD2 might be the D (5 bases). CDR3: CASSPRAETYEQYF. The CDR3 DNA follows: TGTGCCAGCAGCCCTCGAGCGGAAACCTACGAGCAGTACTTC.